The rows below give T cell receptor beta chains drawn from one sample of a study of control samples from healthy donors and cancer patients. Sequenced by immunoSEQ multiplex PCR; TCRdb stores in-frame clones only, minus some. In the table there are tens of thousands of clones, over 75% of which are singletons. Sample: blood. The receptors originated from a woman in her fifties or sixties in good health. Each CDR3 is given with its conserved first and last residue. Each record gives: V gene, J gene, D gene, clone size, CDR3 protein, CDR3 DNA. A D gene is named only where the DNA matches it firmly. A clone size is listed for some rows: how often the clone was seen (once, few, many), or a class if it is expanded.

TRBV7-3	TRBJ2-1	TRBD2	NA	CASSPPPSGSRYNEQFF	TGTGCCAGCAGCCCCCCGCCAAGCGGGAGTAGGTACAATGAGCAGTTCTTC
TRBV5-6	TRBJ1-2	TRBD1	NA	CASSITGGIGYTF	TGTGCCAGCAGCATTACAGGGGGGATTGGCTACACCTTC
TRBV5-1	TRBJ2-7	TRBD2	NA	CASSPGSGRAREQYF	TGCGCCAGCAGCCCGGGGAGCGGGAGGGCCCGGGAGCAGTACTTC
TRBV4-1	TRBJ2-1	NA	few	CASSQDEPYNEQFF	TGCGCCAGCAGCCAAGACGAGCCTTACAATGAGCAGTTCTTC
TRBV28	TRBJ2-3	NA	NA	CASSSPAMKDTQYF	TGTGCCAGCAGTTCCCCGGCTATGAAGGATACGCAGTATTTT
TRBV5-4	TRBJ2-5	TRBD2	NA	CASSLAGLAGGGETQYF	TGTGCCAGCAGCTTGGCCGGCCTAGCGGGAGGGGGAGAGACCCAGTACTTC
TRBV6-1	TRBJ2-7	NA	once	CASSGPRSLTSYEQYF	TGTGCCAGCAGTGGTCCCCGGAGCTTAACCTCCTACGAGCAGTACTTC
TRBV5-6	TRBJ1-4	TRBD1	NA	CASSLAGTVGEKLFF	TGTGCCAGCAGCTTGGCCGGGACAGTGGGTGAAAAACTGTTTTTT
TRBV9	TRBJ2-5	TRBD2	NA	CASSVGVTGGETQYF	TGTGCCAGCAGCGTAGGGGTCACGGGGGGAGAGACCCAGTACTTC
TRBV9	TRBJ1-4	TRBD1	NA	CASSPRMLGTGGEKLFF	TGTGCCAGCAGCCCCCGGATGCTCGGGACAGGGGGTGAAAAACTGTTTTTT
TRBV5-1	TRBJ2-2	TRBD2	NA	CASSFEAGGFGLFF	TGCGCCAGCAGCTTCGAGGCGGGAGGGTTCGGGCTGTTTTTT
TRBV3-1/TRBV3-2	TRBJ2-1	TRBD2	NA	CASSQEGGRGSYNEQFF	TGTGCCAGCAGCCAAGAAGGCGGGAGAGGTTCCTACAATGAGCAGTTCTTC
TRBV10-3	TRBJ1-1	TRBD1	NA	CAIRTGRYTEAFF	TGTGCCATCCGGACAGGGAGGTACACTGAAGCTTTCTTT
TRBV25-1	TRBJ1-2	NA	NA	CASSGRNYGYTF	TGTGCCAGCAGTGGCAGAAACTATGGCTACACCTTC
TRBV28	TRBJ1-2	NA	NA	CASRRQAGYTF	TGTGCCAGCAGACGACAGGCCGGCTACACCTTC
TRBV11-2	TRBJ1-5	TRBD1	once	CASSLDRGGQPQHF	TGTGCCAGCAGCTTAGACAGGGGGGGTCAGCCCCAGCATTTT
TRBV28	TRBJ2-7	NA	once	CASSSQNMLSYEQYF	TGTGCCAGCAGTTCCCAGAACATGCTCTCCTACGAGCAGTACTTC
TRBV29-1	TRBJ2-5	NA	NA	CSVRDGQETQYF	TGCAGCGTTAGAGACGGGCAAGAGACCCAGTACTTC
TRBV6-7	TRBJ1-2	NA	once	CASITNCDLKGDYTF	TGTGCCAGCATCACGAACTGCGATCTCAAGGGGGACTACACCTTC
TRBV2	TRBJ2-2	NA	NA	CASSIDYSGELFF	TGTGCCAGCAGCATAGACTATTCCGGGGAGCTGTTTTTT
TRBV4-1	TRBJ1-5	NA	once	CASSQVLDQPQHF	TGCGCCAGCAGCCAAGTGCTGGATCAGCCCCAGCATTTT
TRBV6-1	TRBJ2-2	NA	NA	CASSEWPGTPTGELFF	TGTGCCAGCAGTGAGTGGCCTGGGACACCCACCGGGGAGCTGTTTTTT
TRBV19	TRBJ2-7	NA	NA	CASSTYTAAEQYF	TGTGCCAGTAGTACTTACACCGCCGCCGAGCAGTACTTC
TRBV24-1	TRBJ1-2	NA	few	CATSDLRRDYGYTF	TGTGCCACCAGTGATTTGCGGCGAGACTATGGCTACACCTTC
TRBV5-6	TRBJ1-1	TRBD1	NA	CASTLQGMNTEAFF	TGTGCCAGCACCTTACAGGGGATGAACACTGAAGCTTTCTTT
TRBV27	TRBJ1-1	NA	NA	CASSFAGERTEAFF	TGTGCCAGCAGTTTTGCTGGTGAACGCACTGAAGCTTTCTTT
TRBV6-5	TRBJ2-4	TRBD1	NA	CASGLGQGFRNIQYF	TGTGCCAGCGGGCTGGGACAGGGATTTCGAAACATTCAGTACTTC
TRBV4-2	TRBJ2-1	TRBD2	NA	CASSPQGGRGYNEQFF	TGTGCCAGCAGCCCCCAGGGCGGGAGGGGTTACAATGAGCAGTTCTTC
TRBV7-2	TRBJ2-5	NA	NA	CASSLGGVSLRTQYF	TGTGCCAGCAGCTTAGGAGGCGTCTCCTTAAGGACCCAGTACTTC
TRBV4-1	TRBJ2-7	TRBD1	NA	CASSQGSGGRSRYEQYF	TGCGCCAGCAGCCAGGGTTCAGGGGGCAGGTCTAGATACGAGCAGTACTTC
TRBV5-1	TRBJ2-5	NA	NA	CASSFFNLATGETQYF	TGCGCCAGCAGCTTCTTTAACCTAGCTACTGGGGAGACCCAGTACTTC
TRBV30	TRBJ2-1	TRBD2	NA	CAWRPDWTSGYNNEQFF	TGTGCCTGGAGGCCCGATTGGACTAGCGGGTACAATAATGAGCAGTTCTTC
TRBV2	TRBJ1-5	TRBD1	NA	CASRERQGPNQPQHF	TGTGCCAGCAGGGAGAGACAGGGACCCAATCAGCCCCAGCATTTT
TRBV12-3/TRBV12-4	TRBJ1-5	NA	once	CASSSYLNQPQHF	TGTGCCAGCAGTTCCTACCTTAATCAGCCCCAGCATTTT
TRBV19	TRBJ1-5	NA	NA	CASSIGGPWGAEYVNQPQHF	TGTGCCAGTAGTATAGGGGGGCCTTGGGGGGCTGAGTACGTCAATCAGCCCCAGCATTTT
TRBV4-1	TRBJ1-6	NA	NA	CASSQDLSSYNSPLHF	TGCGCCAGCAGCCAAGATTTGAGCTCCTATAATTCACCCCTCCACTTT
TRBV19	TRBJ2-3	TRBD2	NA	CASSRTGGRSTDTQYF	TGTGCCAGTAGCCGGACTGGCGGGAGGAGCACAGATACGCAGTATTTT
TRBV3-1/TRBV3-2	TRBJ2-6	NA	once	CASSQDQVGDRTEGRRSGANVLTF	TGTGCCAGCAGCCAAGATCAGGTGGGAGACAGGACAGAGGGGAGGAGGTCTGGGGCCAACGTCCTGACTTTC
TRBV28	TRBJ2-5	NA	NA	CASSPNPHVSGAPETQYF	TGTGCCAGCAGCCCGAACCCACACGTCTCTGGCGCGCCTGAGACCCAGTACTTC
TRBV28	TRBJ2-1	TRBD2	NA	CASSLSSASGRALYNEQFF	TGTGCCAGCAGTTTATCGTCGGCTAGCGGGAGGGCTCTCTACAATGAGCAGTTCTTC
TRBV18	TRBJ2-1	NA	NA	CASSERTSYNEQFF	TGTGCCAGCTCTGAGAGGACTTCCTACAATGAGCAGTTCTTC
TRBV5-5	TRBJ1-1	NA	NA	CASSLEGTEAFF	TGTGCCAGCAGCTTGGAGGGGACTGAAGCTTTCTTT